Listed below are T cell receptor beta chains from one sample, sequenced in a study of T-cell memory formation after mild COVID-19. TCRdb processed the 5' RACE reads anew with MiXCR; each CDR3 protein has one entry. Of around 390,000 distinct CDR3 sequences in the sample, 16% were seen once. The sample consisted of PBMCs or a T cell subset sorted from them (not recorded which). Receptors were obtained from a man younger than 35 who had mild COVID-19 (a few samples of this study predate the infection). Cell type and time point are not known. CDR3s include the opening cysteine and the closing phenylalanine or tryptophan. D genes are given only for firm matches. The listing skips clone size in some rows; elsewhere it reads once, few, many or a size class.

V gene	J gene	D gene	CDR3 length	clone size	CDR3 DNA	CDR3 protein
TRBV9	TRBJ1-1	TRBD1	15	NA	TGTGCCAGCAGCGGGGGACAGGGGATGAGCACTGAAGCTTTCTTT	CASSGGQGMSTEAFF
TRBV3-1	TRBJ1-2	NA	14	many	TGTGCCAGCAGCCAATCCGAGTCTAACTATGGCTACACCTTC	CASSQSESNYGYTF
TRBV20-1	TRBJ2-7	NA	13	NA	TGCAGTGTAGGGCGGGACCTCTCCTACGAGCAGTACTTC	CSVGRDLSYEQYF
TRBV20-1	TRBJ2-5	NA	14	NA	TGCAGTGCTAGAGATGATACAGGGCAAGAGACCCAGTACTTC	CSARDDTGQETQYF
TRBV29-1	TRBJ1-1	TRBD1	12	NA	TGCAGCGTTGGGACAGGGGCTTCAGAAGCTTTCTTT	CSVGTGASEAFF
TRBV5-5	TRBJ2-7	NA	15	NA	TGTGCCAGCAGCTTGGCCGGCGGTTTTACCTACGAGCAGTACTTC	CASSLAGGFTYEQYF
TRBV4-1	TRBJ2-7	NA	14	NA	TGCGCCAGCAGCCACAACGGGATAGGCTACGAGCAGTACTTC	CASSHNGIGYEQYF
TRBV10-3	TRBJ1-3	NA	14	NA	TGTGCCATCAAATCCAGCCACTCTGGAAACACCATATATTTT	CAIKSSHSGNTIYF
TRBV6-5	TRBJ1-2	TRBD1	16	NA	TGTGCCAGCAGTTTGTACGGGACAGGATTCAACTATGGCTACACCTTC	CASSLYGTGFNYGYTF
TRBV4-3	TRBJ1-5	NA	15	NA	TGCGCCAGCAGCCAGGGGGTGGGGAGCAATCAGCCCCAGCATTTT	CASSQGVGSNQPQHF
TRBV29-1	TRBJ2-2	NA	11	few	TGCAGCGTGGGACCGACCGGGGAGCTGTTTTTT	CSVGPTGELFF
TRBV7-6	TRBJ2-5	TRBD1	15	NA	TGTGCCAGCAGCTTGCGACAGGGGGTTGTGGAGACCCAGTACTTC	CASSLRQGVVETQYF
TRBV7-9	TRBJ1-2	NA	14	few	TGTGCCAGCAGCCCGGACACCTCTAACTATGGCTACACCTTC	CASSPDTSNYGYTF
TRBV6-6	TRBJ2-3	NA	14	NA	TGTGCCAGCAATCCGTGGTCGGCCACAGATACGCAGTATTTT	CASNPWSATDTQYF
TRBV6-1	TRBJ1-6	TRBD1	14	NA	TGTGCCAGCAGAACCGGACAGGCGGCACCGCCCCTCCACTTT	CASRTGQAAPPLHF
TRBV5-1	TRBJ1-2	NA	15	NA	TGCGCCAGCAGCTTGGGTCGGACAGTTAACTATGGCTACACCTTC	CASSLGRTVNYGYTF
TRBV2	TRBJ1-1	TRBD1	16	NA	TGTGCCAGCACCACCTTAGGACAGGGGCGGAACACTGAAGCTTTCTTT	CASTTLGQGRNTEAFF
TRBV7-8	TRBJ2-3	NA	12	NA	TGTGCCAGCAGCTTAGAGAGCAATACGCAGTATTTT	CASSLESNTQYF
TRBV24-1	TRBJ2-1	TRBD2	15	few	TGTGCCACCAGTGACCCTAGCGGGGGGGCCGATGAGCAGTTCTTC	CATSDPSGGADEQFF
TRBV7-6	TRBJ1-1	NA	13	NA	TGTGCCAGCAGCTGGGCGGATTACACTGAAGCTTTCTTT	CASSWADYTEAFF
TRBV20-1	TRBJ1-6	TRBD1	16	NA	TGCAGTGCTAGTAGGACAGGCGGGTCCTATAATTCACCCCTCCACTTT	CSASRTGGSYNSPLHF
TRBV5-5	TRBJ1-6	NA	15	few	TGTGCCAGCAGCTTTCAACAGGACTATAATTCACCCCTCCACTTT	CASSFQQDYNSPLHF